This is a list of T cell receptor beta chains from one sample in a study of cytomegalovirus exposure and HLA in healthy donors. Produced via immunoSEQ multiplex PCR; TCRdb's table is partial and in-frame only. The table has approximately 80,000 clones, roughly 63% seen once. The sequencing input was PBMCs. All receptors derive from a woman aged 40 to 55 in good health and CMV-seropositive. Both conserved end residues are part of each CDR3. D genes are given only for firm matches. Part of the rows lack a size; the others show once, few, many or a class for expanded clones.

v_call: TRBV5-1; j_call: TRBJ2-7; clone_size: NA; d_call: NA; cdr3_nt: TGCGCCAGCAGAGAGGCCCTGTCTGGTTACGAGCAGTACTTC; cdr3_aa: CASREALSGYEQYF
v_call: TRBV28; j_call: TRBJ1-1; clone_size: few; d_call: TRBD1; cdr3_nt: TGTGCCACCTCTCCGGACAGGTCGAGAGCTTTCTTT; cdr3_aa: CATSPDRSRAFF
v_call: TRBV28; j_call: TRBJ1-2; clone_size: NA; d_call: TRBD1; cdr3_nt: TGTGCCAGCAGTTCCCCGAAACAGGGGGCACTCTATGGCTACACCTTC; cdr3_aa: CASSSPKQGALYGYTF
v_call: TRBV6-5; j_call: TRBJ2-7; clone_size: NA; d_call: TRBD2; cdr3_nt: TGTGCCAGCAGTAAACAAGCGGGAGGGCCCTACGAGCAGTACTTC; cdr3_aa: CASSKQAGGPYEQYF
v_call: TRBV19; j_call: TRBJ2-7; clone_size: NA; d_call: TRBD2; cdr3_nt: TGTGCCAGTAGTATGATTAGCGGGAACCACGAGCAGTACTTC; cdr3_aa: CASSMISGNHEQYF
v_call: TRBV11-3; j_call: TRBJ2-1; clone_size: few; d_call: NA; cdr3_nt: TGTGCCAGCAGCTTAGATCTATACAATGAGCAGTTCTTC; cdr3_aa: CASSLDLYNEQFF
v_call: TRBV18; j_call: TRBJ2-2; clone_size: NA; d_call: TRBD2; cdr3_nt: TGTGCCAGCTCACCACCAACTAGCGGGTTGAACACCGGGGAGCTGTTTTTT; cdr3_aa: CASSPPTSGLNTGELFF
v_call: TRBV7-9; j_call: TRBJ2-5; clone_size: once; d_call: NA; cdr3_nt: TGTGCCAGCAGCTTAGTCTGGAGTCAAGAGACCCAGTACTTC; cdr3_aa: CASSLVWSQETQYF
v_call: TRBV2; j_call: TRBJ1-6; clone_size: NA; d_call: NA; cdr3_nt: TGTGCCAGCGCCTGGAGCTTTTATAATTCACCCCTCCACTTT; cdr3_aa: CASAWSFYNSPLHF
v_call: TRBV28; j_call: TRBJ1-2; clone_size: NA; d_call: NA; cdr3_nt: TGTGCCAGCAGCCCGCCCTGGGGGGGAAACACCTTC; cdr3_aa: CASSPPWGGNTF
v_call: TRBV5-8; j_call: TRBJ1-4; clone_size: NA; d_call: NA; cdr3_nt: TGTGCCAGCAGCTCCGCCCCACACCTCGGGATTTTT; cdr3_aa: CASSSAPHLGIF
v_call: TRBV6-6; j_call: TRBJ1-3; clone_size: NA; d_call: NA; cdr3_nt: TGTGCCAGCAGTCAGACTGGAAACACCATATATTTT; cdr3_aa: CASSQTGNTIYF
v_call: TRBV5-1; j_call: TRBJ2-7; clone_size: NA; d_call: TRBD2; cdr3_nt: TGCGCCAGCAGCATAGGACTAGCGGGAGGTTCCCACGAGCAGTACTTC; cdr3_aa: CASSIGLAGGSHEQYF
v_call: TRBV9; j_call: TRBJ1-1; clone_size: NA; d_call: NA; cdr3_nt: TGTGCCAGCAGCGCTACTAACACTGAAGCTTTCTTT; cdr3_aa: CASSATNTEAFF
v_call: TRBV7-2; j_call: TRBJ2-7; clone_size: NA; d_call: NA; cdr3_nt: TGTGCCAGCAGCTTCGGACAGACCTACGAGCAGTACTTC; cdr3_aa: CASSFGQTYEQYF
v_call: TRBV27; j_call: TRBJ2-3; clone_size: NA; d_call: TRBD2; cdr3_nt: TGTGCCAGCAGTCCCGGGGGGGCGAGCACAGATACGCAGTATTTT; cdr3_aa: CASSPGGASTDTQYF
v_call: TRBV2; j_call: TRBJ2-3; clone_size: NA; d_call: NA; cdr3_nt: TGTGCCAGCAGTCTGGGGAGAAGCACAGATACGCAGTATTTT; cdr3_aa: CASSLGRSTDTQYF
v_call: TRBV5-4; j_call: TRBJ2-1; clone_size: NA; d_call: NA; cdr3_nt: TGTGCCAGCAGCGCGGGGGCTAGCGGATCCTACAATGAGCAGTTCTTC; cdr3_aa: CASSAGASGSYNEQFF
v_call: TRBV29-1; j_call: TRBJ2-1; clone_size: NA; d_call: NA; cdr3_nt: TGCAGCGCCGGTGAGCAGTTCTTC; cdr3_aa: CSAGEQFF
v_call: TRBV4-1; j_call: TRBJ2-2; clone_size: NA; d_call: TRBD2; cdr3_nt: TGCGCCAGCAGCCAAAAATTTTCGGGTACTAGCGGGAGCAGCGGGGAGCTGTTTTTT; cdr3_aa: CASSQKFSGTSGSSGELFF
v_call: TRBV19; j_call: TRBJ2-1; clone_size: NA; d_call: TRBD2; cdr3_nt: TGTGCCAGTAGTCCCAGAGGACTAGCGGGAACTTCTTCCAATGAGCAGTTCTTC; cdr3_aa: CASSPRGLAGTSSNEQFF
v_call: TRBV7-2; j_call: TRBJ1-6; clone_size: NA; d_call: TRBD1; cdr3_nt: TGTGCCAGCAGGCGGACAGGTTTCAATTCACCCCTCCACTTT; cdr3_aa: CASRRTGFNSPLHF
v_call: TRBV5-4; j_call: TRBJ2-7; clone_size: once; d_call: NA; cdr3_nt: TGTGCCAGCAGCTTGGCGGATGCAGGAAACGCCTACGAGCAGTACTTC; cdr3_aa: CASSLADAGNAYEQYF
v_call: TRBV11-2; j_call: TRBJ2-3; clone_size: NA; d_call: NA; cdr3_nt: TGTGCCAGCAGCTTGGGGGCTAGCGGTGGGGCGGGCACAGATACGCAGTATTTT; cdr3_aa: CASSLGASGGAGTDTQYF
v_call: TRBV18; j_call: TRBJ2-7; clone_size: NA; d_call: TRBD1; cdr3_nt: TGTGCCAGCTCACCACCGGGGACAGCTTTCTCTGAGCAGTACTTC; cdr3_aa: CASSPPGTAFSEQYF
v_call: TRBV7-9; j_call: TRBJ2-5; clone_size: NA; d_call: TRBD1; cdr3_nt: TGTGCCAGCAGTCACGGACAGGGGGGAGAGACCCAGTACTTC; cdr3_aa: CASSHGQGGETQYF
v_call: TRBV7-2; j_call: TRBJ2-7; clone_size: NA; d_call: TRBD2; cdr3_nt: TGTGCCAGCAGCTTCGGACTAGCGGGCCACGAGCAGTACTTC; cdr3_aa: CASSFGLAGHEQYF
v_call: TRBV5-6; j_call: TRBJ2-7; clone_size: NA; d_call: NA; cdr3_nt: TGTGCCAGCAGCTCCGGAGGCAATGTTAACGAGCAGTACTTC; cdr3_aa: CASSSGGNVNEQYF